This T cell receptor beta chain was identified in a study of OX40 agonist ivuxolimab in advanced cancers. The repertoire was sequenced with immunoSEQ multiplex PCR; TCRdb's copy has only in-frame clones and lacks some. Among tens of thousands of clones listed, about 83% were seen once. Germline V gene data show CDR1 as SGHNT and CDR2 as YYREEE (reference sequence). The CDR3 totals 16 residues. V lost 6 bases, J lost 4 bases, and 13 bases stayed unmatched. This chain uses TRBV5-4 with TRBJ2-5; 9 bases map to TRBD2. This clonotype originated in an adult with an advanced solid tumor such as melanoma, head and neck, liver or kidney cancer. This specimen consisted of CD4+ or CD8+ T cells sorted from blood, obtained in a trial of the OX40 agonist ivuxolimab. CDR3 sequence (DNA): TGTGCCAGCACCGGGCCGGATAGCGGGAGCGCAGAGACCCAGTACTTC. Its protein is CASTGPDSGSAETQYF. The complete variable domain, with remaining parts taken from reference TRBV5-4 and TRBJ2-5, reads ETGVTQSPTHLIKTRGQQVTLRCSSQSGHNTVSWYQQALGQGPQFIFQYYREEENGRGNFPPRFSGLQFPNYSSELNVNALELDDSALYLCASTGPDSGSAETQYFGPGTRLLVL.